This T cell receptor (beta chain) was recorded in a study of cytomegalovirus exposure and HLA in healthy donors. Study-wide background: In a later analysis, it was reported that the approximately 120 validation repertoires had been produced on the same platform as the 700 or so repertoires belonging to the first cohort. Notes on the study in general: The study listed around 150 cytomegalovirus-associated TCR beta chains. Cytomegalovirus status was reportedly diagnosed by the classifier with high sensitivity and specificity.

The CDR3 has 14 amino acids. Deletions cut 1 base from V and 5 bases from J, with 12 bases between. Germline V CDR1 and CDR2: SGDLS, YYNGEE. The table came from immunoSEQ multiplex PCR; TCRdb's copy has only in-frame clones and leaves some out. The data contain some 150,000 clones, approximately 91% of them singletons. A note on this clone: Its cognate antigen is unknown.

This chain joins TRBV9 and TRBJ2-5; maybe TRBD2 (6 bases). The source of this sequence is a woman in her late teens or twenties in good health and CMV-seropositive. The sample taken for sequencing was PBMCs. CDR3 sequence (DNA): TGTGCCAGCAGCGTACAGGAGGGTGTTGAGACCCAGTACTTC. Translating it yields CASSVQEGVETQYF.